This TCR beta chain was sequenced during a study of cytomegalovirus exposure and HLA in healthy donors. Regarding the study as a whole: CMV serostatus was the sole immune exposure data available. In vitro assays verified that a few CMV-associated chains recognized CMV antigens specifically.

CDR3 length: 13 amino acids. J lost 1 base, V lost 10 bases, and 4 bases had no gene match. CDR1 is WNHNN, CDR2 SYGVQD, per germline (reference sequence). This clone turned up a few times. Its matching antigen is unknown. Researchers ran the PCR with 60 Vbeta and 13 Jbeta primers. Using immunoSEQ multiplex PCR, the repertoire was profiled, and TCRdb retains in-frame clones only, with some absent. The sample carries just under 65,000 clones, around 80% recorded once. Donors had nominal health at sampling but likely had unrecorded immune exposures. The material sequenced was PBMCs. The chain employs TRBV10-1 and TRBJ1-5, with TRBD1 identical over 7 bases. The origin of this receptor is a woman aged 25 to 39 in good health and CMV-seronegative. This CDR3 is CATLQGSNQPQHF. The DNA for the CDR3 is TGCGCCACGCTACAGGGGAGCAATCAGCCCCAGCATTTT.